Here is one T cell receptor (beta chain) with its context. The source of the sample is a study of shared clonotypes between healthy human individuals. Deletions cut 7 bases from V and 4 bases from J, with 20 bases between. The CDR3 totals 17 residues. CDR1 is MDHEN and CDR2 is SYDVKM in the germline V gene. At the deep level, the assay was run. About 33,000 T cell genomes (about 0.2 ug DNA) went into each sorted-subset replicate. TCRdb keeps only in-frame clones here, not all; method: immunoSEQ multiplex PCR. The sample yields over a million clones, just under 99% seen once. The specimen sequenced was naive CD4+ T cells sorted from blood. Sample subset: CD45RA+ positively selected. The source of this sequence is a young man in good health. V and J are TRBV28 and TRBJ2-6; the D gene could be TRBD1 or TRBD2 (5 bases each). The CDR3 nucleotides are TGTGCCAGCACCAGAGGGGTGGGGCGTCCGGGGGCCAACGTCCTGACTTTC. This codes for CASTRGVGRPGANVLTF.